The 23 T cell receptor beta chains in this list originate from one sample, sequenced in a study of healthy donors' naive CD4 and CD8 T cells. Each TCR library used 450 to 600 ng of total RNA and a linear amplification protocol. TCRdb reanalysed the reads using MiXCR and keeps one entry per CDR3 protein. The data contain about 180,000 distinct CDR3 sequences, around 70% of them singletons. Sequenced material: naive CD4+ and CD8+ T cells sorted from blood, pooled from several donors. The receptors shown here come from a pool of human donors in good health; the sample pools cells from several healthy donors.

The V gene is TRBV12-3 or TRBV12-4, the J gene TRBJ2-7, with a weak D call TRBD1 (5 bases). The CDR3 is 15 residues long. V lost 3 bases to trimming and J lost 2 bases, with 14 bases between them. CDR3 in DNA: TGTGCCAGCAGTTTTTGGCCTCTCAGGGCCTACGAGCAGTACTTC. Encoded protein: CASSFWPLRAYEQYF.

The chain recombines TRBV5-4 with TRBJ2-2, with a possible D match to TRBD2 (5 bases). CDR1 is SGHNT, CDR2 YYREEE, per germline (reference sequence). Trimming pared 3 bases from V and 6 bases from J, leaving 9 bases between. CDR3 size: 13 residues. CDR3 bases: TGTGCCAGCAGCTCCCCCGGGGCCGGGGAGCTGTTTTTT. Translating it yields CASSSPGAGELFF.

This clonotype has a handful of counts. This chain links TRBV19 with TRBJ2-1, with 15 nucleotides matching TRBD2. The CDR3 has 16 amino acids. V trimming: 1 base; J trimming: 9 bases; junction bases outside the gene matches: 4. Germline V lookup: CDR1 LNHDA, CDR2 SQIVND (reference sequence). DNA of the CDR3: TGTGCCAGTAGTATAGGCGGACTAGCGGGAGGGCCTGAGCAGTTCTTC. It yields the protein CASSIGGLAGGPEQFF.

V and J are TRBV30 and TRBJ2-1; the match to TRBD1 covers 7 bases. This CDR3 is built from 13 residues. After removal of 4 bases from V and 10 bases from J, the junction contained 10 bases not matched to a gene. CDR1 is GTSNPN, CDR2 SVGIG, per germline (reference sequence). CDR3 region: CAWTMDRTGEQFF. The DNA of the CDR3 is TGTGCCTGGACCATGGACAGGACCGGCGAGCAGTTCTTC.

This chain connects TRBV12-3 or TRBV12-4 to TRBJ1-5; D is ambiguous. Trimming pared 3 bases from V and 5 bases from J, leaving 11 bases between. The CDR3 spans 14 residues. As DNA, the CDR3 is TGTGCCAGCAGTTTGTTGGGGAATCATCAGCCCCAGCATTTT. Translation gives CASSLLGNHQPQHF.

This clonotype occurred a few times. The CDR3 DNA reads as TGCAGCGTTGCTGGGAAGCCGGAAAGGGACTATGGCTACACCTTC. Protein product: CSVAGKPERDYGYTF. This chain connects TRBV29-1 to TRBJ1-2; D gene unclear. Germline V gene lookup returns CDR1 SQVTM and CDR2 ANQGSEA. Trimming took off 4 bases at V and 3 bases at J, with 18 bases between the two ends. This CDR3 comprises 15 residues.

The rearrangement uses TRBV19 and TRBJ2-7, with D possibly being TRBD2 (5 bases). Germline V gene lookup returns CDR1 LNHDA and CDR2 SQIVND (reference sequence). The CDR3 length is 15 residues. V lost 1 base and J 2 bases, leaving 12 bases between the germline ends. Here the CDR3 reads CASSIVHGGPYEQYF. The DNA for the CDR3 is TGTGCCAGTAGTATAGTTCACGGCGGGCCCTACGAGCAGTACTTC.

The gene calls are TRBV27 and TRBJ2-7; no clear D gene. The V end was cut by 3 bases, the J end by 0 bases, with 9 bases between. The CDR3 has 14 residues. Germline lookup yields CDR1 MNHEY and CDR2 SMNVEV (reference sequence). CDR3: CASSFLAASYEQYF. CDR3 nucleotide sequence: TGTGCCAGCAGTTTTCTGGCAGCCTCCTACGAGCAGTACTTC.

The chain links TRBV6-5 to TRBJ2-7; 8 bases line up with TRBD1. The ends lost 1 base at V and 4 bases at J; junction bases unmatched: 15. From germline, CDR1 is MNHEY and CDR2 SVGAGI. The CDR3 sequence is 18 residues long. This chain's CDR3 is CASSYWRTGKRFGYEQYF. The CDR3, as DNA: TGTGCCAGCAGTTACTGGCGGACAGGGAAGAGGTTCGGTTACGAGCAGTACTTC.

The chain uses TRBV12-3 or TRBV12-4 and TRBJ2-7; 10 bases are a match to TRBD1. This CDR3 region has 15 residues. Unmatched junction bases numbered 8, after V lost 5 bases and J lost 4 bases. This CDR3 reads CASSQRQGAGYEQYF. The DNA for the CDR3 is TGTGCCAGCAGTCAACGACAGGGGGCGGGTTACGAGCAGTACTTC.

The chain is built from TRBV29-1 and TRBJ2-3; no definite D call. The CDR3 extends over 17 amino acids. Trimming took 4 bases from V and 2 from J, leaving 22 bases between them. Germline CDR1 SQVTM, CDR2 ANQGSEA. CDR3 sequence reads: CSVGWFLRDGDTDTQYF. The DNA for the CDR3 is TGCAGCGTTGGTTGGTTCCTTCGAGACGGTGACACAGATACGCAGTATTTT.

The chain links TRBV29-1 to TRBJ2-3; TRBD2 is a possible D gene (6 bases). V lost 3 bases and J 0 bases, leaving 19 bases between the germline ends. Germline CDR1 reads SQVTM; CDR2 reads ANQGSEA. CDR3 length: 17 amino acids. CDR3 DNA: TGCAGCGTTGATGGCGGGAAGACAGCTAGTAGCACAGATACGCAGTATTTT. Encoded protein: CSVDGGKTASSTDTQYF.

V usage is TRBV6-1 and J usage is TRBJ1-5; possible D gene TRBD1, 5 bases. Germline loops: CDR1 MNHNS, CDR2 SASEGT. The CDR3 has 13 residues. V was pared by 7 bases and J by 9 bases, with 16 bases between. CDR3: CASNEQGWWPQHF. The CDR3 coding sequence is TGTGCCAGCAATGAGCAGGGATGGTGGCCCCAGCATTTT.

The chain combines TRBV6-6 with TRBJ2-1, with TRBD2 as a possible D gene (5 bases). Germline-derived CDR1 and CDR2 are MNHNY and SVGAGI (reference sequence). V was trimmed by 4 bases and J by 4 bases, leaving 14 bases between them. The CDR3 totals 15 residues. The CDR3 here is CASSSPPTRYNEQFF. The DNA of the CDR3 is TGTGCCAGCAGTTCCCCGCCCACTAGATACAATGAGCAGTTCTTC.

The chain combines TRBV19 with TRBJ1-1, with a possible D match to TRBD1 (6 bases). The CDR3 runs to 15 residues. V lost 7 bases to trimming and J lost 6 bases, with 21 bases between them. Germline V CDR1 and CDR2: LNHDA, SQIVND (reference sequence). The CDR3: CASTLGGGAGPEAFF. Here the CDR3 DNA reads TGTGCCAGTACCCTCGGCGGGGGCGCAGGCCCTGAAGCTTTCTTT.

CDR3 coding DNA: TGCAGCGTTGTCGGACTCGGGACAGCCTACATTCAGTACTTC. Protein product: CSVVGLGTAYIQYF. The V call is TRBV29-1, the J call TRBJ2-7; 7 bases agree with TRBD1. The J call may be wrong; the DNA end is better matched by TRBJ2-4. CDR3 length equals 14 residues. Germline assignment: CDR1 SQVTM and CDR2 ANQGSEA.

The count of this clonotype is one. The chain joins TRBV5-6 to TRBJ2-7, with TRBD1 matching 8 bases. J lost 4 bases, V lost 4 bases, and 4 bases had no gene match. This CDR3 region has 13 residues. Germline CDR1 reads SGHDT; CDR2 reads YYEEEE. CDR3 bases: TGTGCCAGCAGCAACGACAGGGGATACGAGCAGTACTTC. As protein: CASSNDRGYEQYF.

The sample holds many counts of this clonotype. The V gene is TRBV4-3, the J gene TRBJ2-7; D is uncertain. Germline lookup yields CDR1 LGHNA and CDR2 YSLEER. The germline V and J ends were trimmed by 4 bases and 3 bases, with 13 bases remaining between them. The length of the CDR3 is 14 residues. CDR3 protein: CASSRGDWGYEQYF. CDR3 coding DNA: TGCGCCAGCAGCCGGGGTGATTGGGGCTACGAGCAGTACTTC.

The chain joins TRBV2 to TRBJ2-1; D is undetermined. CDR3 length: 13 amino acids. V was trimmed by 8 bases and J by 6 bases, leaving 14 bases between them. CDR1 is SNHLY and CDR2 is FYNNEI in the germline V gene. The CDR3 sequence is CASSSIRANEQFF. The CDR3 DNA reads TGTGCCAGCTCGAGTATACGAGCCAATGAGCAGTTCTTC.

This chain uses TRBV30 with TRBJ2-7; 7 bases are shared with TRBD1. Per germline, CDR1 GTSNPN and CDR2 SVGIG (reference sequence). V lost 2 bases to trimming and J lost 2 bases; unmatched junction nucleotides: 6. CDR3 length: 14 amino acids. CDR3 sequence (DNA): TGTGCCTGGAGTCCCGGGACAGCTCCCTACGAGCAGTACTTC. Translating gives CAWSPGTAPYEQYF.

This chain links TRBV29-1 with TRBJ2-5; D ambiguous. Trimming removed 5 bases from V and 1 base from J, with 8 bases in between. Germline values: CDR1 SQVTM, CDR2 ANQGSEA. CDR3 length: 12 amino acids. The CDR3 reads CSVSAIQETQYF. The CDR3 nucleotides are TGCAGCGTTTCGGCCATCCAAGAGACCCAGTACTTC.

The gene calls are TRBV7-8 and TRBJ1-1; D may be TRBD1 (5 bases). The CDR3 has 14 amino acids. Germline-derived CDR1 and CDR2 are SGHVS and FQNEAQ. The V gene lost 4 bases and the J gene lost 2 bases, with 11 bases spanning the gap. The CDR3 is CASSSLGDNTEAFF. The CDR3 bases are TGTGCCAGCAGCTCATTAGGGGATAACACTGAAGCTTTCTTT.

The chain combines TRBV29-1 with TRBJ2-4; D remains unclear. Germline CDR1 reads SQVTM; CDR2 reads ANQGSEA. Deletions cut 1 base from V and 10 bases from J, with 11 bases between. This CDR3 is built from 12 residues. The CDR3 region has the DNA TGCAGCGTTGAAGTCCCACATTCTATTCAGTACTTC. It is translated as CSVEVPHSIQYF.